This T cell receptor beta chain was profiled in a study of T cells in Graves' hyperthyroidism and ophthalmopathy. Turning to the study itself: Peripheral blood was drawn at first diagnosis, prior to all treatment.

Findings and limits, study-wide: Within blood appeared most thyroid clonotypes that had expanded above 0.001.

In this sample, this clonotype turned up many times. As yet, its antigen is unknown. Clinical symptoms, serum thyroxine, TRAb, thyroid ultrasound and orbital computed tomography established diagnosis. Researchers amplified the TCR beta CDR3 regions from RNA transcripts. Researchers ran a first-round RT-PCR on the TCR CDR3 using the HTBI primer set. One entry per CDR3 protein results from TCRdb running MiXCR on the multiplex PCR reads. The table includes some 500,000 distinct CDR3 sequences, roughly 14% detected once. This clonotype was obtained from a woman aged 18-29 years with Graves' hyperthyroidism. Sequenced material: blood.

The CDR3 DNA reads as TGTGCCAGCAGTTTACTTAGCGGGAGGTACGAGCAGTACTTC. As protein: CASSLLSGRYEQYF. The chain uses TRBV12-3 or TRBV12-4 and TRBJ2-7; 10 nucleotides match TRBD2. Unmatched junction bases numbered 2, after V lost 2 bases and J lost 4 bases. CDR3 length: 14 amino acids.